These 4 T cell receptor beta chains were all obtained from the same sample, sequenced in a study of blood T cell repertoires in COVID-19. TCRdb keeps only in-frame clones here, not all; method: immunoSEQ multiplex PCR. The table lists approximately 190,000 clones, about 88% of them singletons. Sequences were obtained from peripheral blood. Every receptor here comes from a woman in her thirties or forties who had recovered from COVID-19.

A single count supports this clone. The J gene is TRBJ1-4, the V gene TRBV6-1; 7 bases align to TRBD1. V shed 1 base, J shed 1 base, and the junction held 6 bases outside the gene matches. Looked up from germline, CDR1 is MNHNS and CDR2 is SASEGT. The CDR3 has 17 amino acids. CDR3 sequence (DNA): TGTGCCAGCAGTGAAGTAAGGGGGCGGGGAACTAATGAAAAACTGTTTTTT. This gives the protein CASSEVRGRGTNEKLFF.

The chain uses TRBV6-2 or TRBV6-3 and TRBJ1-4, with no clear D. The V end lost 2 bases, the J end lost 8 bases, and 24 bases lay between the germline ends. This CDR3 is built from 18 residues. Germline CDR1 reads MNHEY; CDR2 reads SVGEGT. The CDR3 loop is CASSYGLGEKENREKLFF. For the CDR3, the DNA is TGTGCCAGCAGTTACGGGTTGGGTGAGAAAGAGAACAGAGAAAAACTGTTTTTT.

A single count supports this clone. V is TRBV19 and J is TRBJ1-5; TRBD1 is a possible D gene (5 bases). The germline CDR1 and CDR2 sequences are LNHDA and SQIVND (reference sequence). Trimming cost V 3 bases and J 7 bases, with 22 bases left between them. The CDR3 is made up of 17 amino acids. CDR3 protein: CASSIDATAGYVQPQHF. The CDR3 bases are TGTGCCAGTAGTATCGATGCGACGGCAGGGTATGTACAGCCCCAGCATTTT.

This chain connects TRBV7-3 to TRBJ2-1, with 12 bases identical to TRBD2. V trimming: 7 bases; J trimming: 9 bases; junction bases outside the gene matches: 7. Germline lookup yields CDR1 SGHTA and CDR2 FQGTGA. The CDR3 covers 14 residues. The CDR3 loop reads CASTLAGGGGEQFF. CDR3 nucleotides: TGTGCCAGCACACTAGCGGGGGGAGGAGGTGAGCAGTTCTTC.